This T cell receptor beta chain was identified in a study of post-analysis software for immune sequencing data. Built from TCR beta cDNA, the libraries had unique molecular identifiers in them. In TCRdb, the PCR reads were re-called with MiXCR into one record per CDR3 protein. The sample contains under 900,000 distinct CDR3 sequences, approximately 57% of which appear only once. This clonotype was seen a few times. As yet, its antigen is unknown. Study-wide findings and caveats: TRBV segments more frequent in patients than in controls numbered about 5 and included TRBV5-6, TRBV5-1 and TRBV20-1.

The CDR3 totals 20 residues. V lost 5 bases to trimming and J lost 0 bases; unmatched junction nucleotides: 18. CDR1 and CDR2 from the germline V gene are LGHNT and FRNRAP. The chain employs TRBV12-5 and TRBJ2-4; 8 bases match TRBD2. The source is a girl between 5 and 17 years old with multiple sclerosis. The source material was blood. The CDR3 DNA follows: TGTGCTAGTGGTCCGCGGGCAGCCCCGGGCGGGGGGACAGCCAAAAACATTCAGTACTTC. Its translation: CASGPRAAPGGGTAKNIQYF.